This T cell receptor beta chain is drawn from a study of blood T cells in healthy people across ages. Whole-study results and caveats: Age brought a roughly linear fall in TCR beta diversity measured per million T cells.

The donors, aged roughly 6 to 95, were healthy Caucasians from Russia. Total RNA extraction produced at least 5.5 micrograms (per sample) for the study. This CDR3 has 13 residues. V trimming: 6 bases; J trimming: 2 bases; junction bases outside the gene matches: 4. Per germline, CDR1 MNHEY and CDR2 SVGEGT. A J-beta primer mix and a sample-barcoded 5' primer were used in a second PCR of about 7 to 12 cycles. No fewer than 3 million CDR3-containing paired-end reads came from each sample. TCRdb redid the calling of the 5' RACE reads with MiXCR, one entry per CDR3 protein. In the table there are about 640,000 distinct CDR3 sequences, roughly 50% of which are singletons. Worth noting for this clonotype: Its antigen is not identified.

The gene calls are TRBV6-2 or TRBV6-3 and TRBJ2-7; 7 positions agree with TRBD1. Sequenced input: blood. The sequence derives from a man aged 55 to 70 in good health. The CDR3 region is CASRGQLAYEQYF. The CDR3 DNA is TGTGCCAGCAGGGGACAGCTAGCCTACGAGCAGTACTTC.